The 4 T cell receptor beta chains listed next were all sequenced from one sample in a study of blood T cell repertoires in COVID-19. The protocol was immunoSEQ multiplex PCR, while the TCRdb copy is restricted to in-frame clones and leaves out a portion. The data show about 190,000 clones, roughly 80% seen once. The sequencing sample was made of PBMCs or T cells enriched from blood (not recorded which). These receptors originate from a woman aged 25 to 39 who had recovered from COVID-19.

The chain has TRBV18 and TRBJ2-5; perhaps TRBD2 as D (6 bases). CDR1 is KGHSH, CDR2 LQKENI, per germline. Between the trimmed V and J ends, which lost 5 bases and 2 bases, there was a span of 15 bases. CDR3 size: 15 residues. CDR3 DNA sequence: TGTGCCAGCTCAAGGACTAATCACCCTCAAGAGACCCAGTACTTC. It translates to CASSRTNHPQETQYF.

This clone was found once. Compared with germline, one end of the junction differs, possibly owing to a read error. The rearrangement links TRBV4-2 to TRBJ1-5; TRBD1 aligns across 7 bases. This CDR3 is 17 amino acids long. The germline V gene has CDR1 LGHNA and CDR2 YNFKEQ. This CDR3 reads CASRQDPGGAGNQPQHF. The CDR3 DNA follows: TGTGCCAGCAGACAAGACCCAGGGGGAGCGGGCAATCAGCCCCAGCATTTT.

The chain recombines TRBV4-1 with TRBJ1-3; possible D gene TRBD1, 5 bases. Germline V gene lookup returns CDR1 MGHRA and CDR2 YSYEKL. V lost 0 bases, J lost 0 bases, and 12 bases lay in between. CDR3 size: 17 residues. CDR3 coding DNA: TGCGCCAGCAGCCAAGATAGCCAGGGTCACTCTGGAAACACCATATATTTT. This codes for CASSQDSQGHSGNTIYF.

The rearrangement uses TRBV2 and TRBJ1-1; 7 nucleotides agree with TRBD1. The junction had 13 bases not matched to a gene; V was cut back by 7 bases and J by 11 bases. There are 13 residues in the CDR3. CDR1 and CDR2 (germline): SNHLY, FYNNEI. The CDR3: CASKGTAALGAFF. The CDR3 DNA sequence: TGTGCCAGCAAGGGGACAGCGGCCCTGGGGGCTTTCTTT.